This paragraph covers one T cell receptor (beta chain) sequence. This record belongs to a study of cytomegalovirus exposure and HLA in healthy donors. Both 60 Vbeta primers and 13 Jbeta primers went into the PCR. The repertoire was sequenced with immunoSEQ multiplex PCR; TCRdb's copy has only in-frame clones and lacks some. The data hold about 120,000 clones, with more than 60% observed a single time. The CDR3 has 15 amino acids. Germline V gene sequence: CDR1 SGHRS, CDR2 YFSETQ. Losses at the gene ends were 7 bases for V and 0 bases for J; bases not matched to a gene: 7. The chain has TRBV5-1 and TRBJ1-3; 7 bases map to TRBD1. The sequenced sample was PBMCs. The source is a woman aged 40 to 55 in good health and CMV-seronegative. CDR3 residues: CASCRDRNSGNTIYF. Here the CDR3 DNA reads TGCGCCAGCTGCCGGGACAGAAACTCTGGAAACACCATATATTTT.